This TCR beta chain was sequenced during a study of Graves' ophthalmopathy and Graves' hyperthyroidism. The CDR3 has 14 amino acids. V shed 6 bases and J 3 bases; nucleotides not matched to a gene: 7. CDR1 is LNHDA and CDR2 is SQIVND in the germline V gene (reference sequence). Moderate-to-severe activity, CAS ≥3, NOSPECS ≥4 and a duration under 3 months were seen in donors with ophthalmopathy. Patients with other autoimmune diseases, uncontrolled infections, pregnancy or lactation were excluded. Clinical symptoms and serum thyroxine were used for diagnosis; TRAb, thyroid ultrasound and orbital computed tomography were also relied on. Scientists amplified the TCR beta CDR3 regions from RNA transcripts. HTBI-primed first-round RT-PCR preceded second-round multiplex PCR. TCRdb itself ran the multiplex PCR reads through MiXCR, one entry per CDR3 protein. The sample carries under 350,000 distinct CDR3 sequences, about a sixth recorded once.

Findings and caveats of the study: Ophthalmopathy progression was predicted with 55% to 71% sensitivity and approximately 79% specificity.

This clonotype was counted at least ten times. As yet, its antigen is unknown. This sequence originates from an adult man with Graves' ophthalmopathy. This chain links TRBV19 with TRBJ2-5; TRBD2 matches 7 bases. The sequenced sample was peripheral blood. The CDR3 sequence: CASSLAGTKETQYF. The CDR3 region has the DNA TGTGCCAGTAGCTTAGCAGGGACTAAAGAGACCCAGTACTTC.